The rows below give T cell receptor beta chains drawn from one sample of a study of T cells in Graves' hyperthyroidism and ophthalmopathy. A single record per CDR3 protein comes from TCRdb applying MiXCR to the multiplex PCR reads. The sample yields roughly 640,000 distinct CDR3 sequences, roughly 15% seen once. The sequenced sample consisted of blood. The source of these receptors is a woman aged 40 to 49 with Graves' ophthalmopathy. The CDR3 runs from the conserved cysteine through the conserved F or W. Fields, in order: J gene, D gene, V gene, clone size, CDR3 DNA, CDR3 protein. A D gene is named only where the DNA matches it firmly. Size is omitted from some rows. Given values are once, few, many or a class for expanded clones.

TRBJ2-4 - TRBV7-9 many TGTGCCAGCAGCTTGAGCTCAGACATTCAGTACTTC CASSLSSDIQYF
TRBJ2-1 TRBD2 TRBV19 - TGTGCCAGTACCCACACTAGCGGGAGTGGCAATGAGCAGTTCTTC CASTHTSGSGNEQFF
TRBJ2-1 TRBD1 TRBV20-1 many TGCAGTGCTAGCGGACAGGGGATGGGGGGGGTGCAGTTCTTC CSASGQGMGGVQFF
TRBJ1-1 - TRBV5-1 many TGCGCCAGCAGCTTAAGTCCGACAGACCCGAACACTGAAGCTTTCTTT CASSLSPTDPNTEAFF
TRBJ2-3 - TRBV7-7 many TGTGCTAGCAGCCTCCGTCCCACAGATACGCAGTATTTT CASSLRPTDTQYF
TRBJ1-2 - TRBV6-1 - TGTGCCAGCAGTGAATTGGAGAGGATTCACTATGGCTACACCTTC CASSELERIHYGYTF
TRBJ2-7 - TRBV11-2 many TGTGCCAGCAGTCCCCGGGTAGCGGCATACGAGCAGTACTTC CASSPRVAAYEQYF
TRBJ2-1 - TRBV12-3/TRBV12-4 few TGTGCCAGCAGTTTACCCCGACTCCGGCAGTTCTTC CASSLPRLRQFF
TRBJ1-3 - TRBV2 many TGTGCCAGCACTCGCTCTGGAAACACCATATATTTT CASTRSGNTIYF
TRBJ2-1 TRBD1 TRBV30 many TGTGCCTGGAGTGTGGGGACAGTTCCCTACAATGAGCAGTTCTTC CAWSVGTVPYNEQFF
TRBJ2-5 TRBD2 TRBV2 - TGTGCCAGCAGCGGGACTAGCGGTCCCTCGGCCCAGTACTTC CASSGTSGPSAQYF
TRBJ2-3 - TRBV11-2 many TGTGCCAGCAGCTTAAGACCCTTCACAGATACGCAGTATTTT CASSLRPFTDTQYF
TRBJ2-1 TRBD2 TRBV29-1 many TGCAGTCAAAAGACTAGCGGTTCCTACAATGAGCAGTTCTTC CSQKTSGSYNEQFF
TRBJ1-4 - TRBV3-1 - TGTGCCAGCAGGCGCGGGACGGCTAATGAAAAACTGTTTTTT CASRRGTANEKLFF
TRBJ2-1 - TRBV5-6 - TGTGCCAGCAGCGCGGACTTTGGGCAGTTCTTC CASSADFGQFF
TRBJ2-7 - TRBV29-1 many TGCAGCGTGGTACTAGCATTCGAGCAGTACTTC CSVVLAFEQYF
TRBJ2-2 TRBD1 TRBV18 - TGTGCCAGCTCACCGATGGACAGGGGGAACACCGGGGAGCTGTTTTTT CASSPMDRGNTGELFF
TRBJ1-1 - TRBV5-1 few TGCGCCAGCAGCTCGGGCACCTCTAATGCCCTGAACACTGAAGCTTTCTTT CASSSGTSNALNTEAFF
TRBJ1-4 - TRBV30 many TGTGCCTGCTCCCCCAGGCACGCCGAACATGAAAAACTGTTTTTT CACSPRHAEHEKLFF
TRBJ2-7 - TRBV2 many TGTGCCAGCGACAGATCCTACGAGCAGTACTTC CASDRSYEQYF
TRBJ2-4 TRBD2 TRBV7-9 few TGTGCCAGCAGCGGACTAGCGGGAGTGGCTTACATTCAGTACTTC CASSGLAGVAYIQYF
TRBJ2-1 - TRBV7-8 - TGTGCCAGCAGCTTGCCGGACAGAACGACCTACAATGAGCAGTTCTTC CASSLPDRTTYNEQFF
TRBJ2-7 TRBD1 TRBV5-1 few TGCGCCAGCAGACAGGGGACATCCTACGAGCAGTACTTC CASRQGTSYEQYF
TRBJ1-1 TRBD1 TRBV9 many TGTGCCAGCAGCGTAGTACCGGACAGGGAAACTGAAGCTTTCTTT CASSVVPDRETEAFF
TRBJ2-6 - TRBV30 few TGTGCCTGGAGTTGGGCTGGGGCCAACGTCCTGACTTTC CAWSWAGANVLTF
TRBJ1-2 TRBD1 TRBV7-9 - TGTGCCAGCAGCTTAATGGGACAGGGGGCGAGTGGCTACACCTTC CASSLMGQGASGYTF
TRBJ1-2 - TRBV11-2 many TGTGCCAGCAGCTTTCGGCAGGGTGACTATGGCTACACCTTC CASSFRQGDYGYTF
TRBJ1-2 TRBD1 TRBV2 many TGTGCCAGCAGGGCAGGGGGATATGGCTACACCTTC CASRAGGYGYTF
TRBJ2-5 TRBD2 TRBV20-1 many TGCAGTGCTAGTCTCCCTATGACTAGCGGGGGTTTGGAGACCCAGTACTTC CSASLPMTSGGLETQYF
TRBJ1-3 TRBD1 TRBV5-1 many TGCGCCAGCAGCGAGGGGACAGCTGGAAACACCATATATTTT CASSEGTAGNTIYF
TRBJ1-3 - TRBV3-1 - TGTGCCAGCAGCCAAGTGGCAGGGTCGAGCTCTGGAAACACCATATATTTT CASSQVAGSSSGNTIYF
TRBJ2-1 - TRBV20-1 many TGCAGTGCCCCGCATGGGGCCCGCGGGGATTACAATGAGCAGTTCTTC CSAPHGARGDYNEQFF
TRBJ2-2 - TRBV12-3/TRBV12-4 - TGTGCCAGCAGTTTAGCGGGAGGTGAGGCCGGGGAGCTGTTTTTT CASSLAGGEAGELFF
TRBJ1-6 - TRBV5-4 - TGTGCCAGCAGCTTGAAGGAATATAATTCACCCCCCCACTTT CASSLKEYNSPPHF
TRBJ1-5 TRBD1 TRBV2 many TGTGCCAGCAGCGCAGGGGGCATTCAGCCCCAGCATTTT CASSAGGIQPQHF
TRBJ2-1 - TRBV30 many TGTGCCTACCGGGACTTGAGCTCCTACAATGAGCAGTTCTTC CAYRDLSSYNEQFF
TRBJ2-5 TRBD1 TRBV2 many TGTGCCAGCAGGGGACAGCTTACTCAAGAGACCCAGTACTTC CASRGQLTQETQYF
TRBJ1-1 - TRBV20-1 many TGCAGTGCTCAGCGCGAAGTAGAGCTTTGGGGGAACACTGAAGCTTTCTTT CSAQREVELWGNTEAFF
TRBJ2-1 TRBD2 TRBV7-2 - TGTGCCAGCAGCACACCCGGGACTAGCGGGAGGACTTCCTACAATGAGCAGTTCTTC CASSTPGTSGRTSYNEQFF